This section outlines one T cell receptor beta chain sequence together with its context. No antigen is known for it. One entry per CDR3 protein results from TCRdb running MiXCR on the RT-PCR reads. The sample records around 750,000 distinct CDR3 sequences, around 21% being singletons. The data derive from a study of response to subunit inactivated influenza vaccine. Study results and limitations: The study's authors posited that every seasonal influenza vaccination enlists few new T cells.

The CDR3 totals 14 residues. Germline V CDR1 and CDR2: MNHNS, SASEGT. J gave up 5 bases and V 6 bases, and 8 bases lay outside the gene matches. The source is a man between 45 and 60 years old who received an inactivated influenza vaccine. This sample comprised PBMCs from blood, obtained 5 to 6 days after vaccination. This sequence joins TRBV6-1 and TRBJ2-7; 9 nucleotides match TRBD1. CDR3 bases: TGTGCCAGCAGACCCGGGACAGGGCGCCACGAGCAGTACTTC. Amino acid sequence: CASRPGTGRHEQYF.